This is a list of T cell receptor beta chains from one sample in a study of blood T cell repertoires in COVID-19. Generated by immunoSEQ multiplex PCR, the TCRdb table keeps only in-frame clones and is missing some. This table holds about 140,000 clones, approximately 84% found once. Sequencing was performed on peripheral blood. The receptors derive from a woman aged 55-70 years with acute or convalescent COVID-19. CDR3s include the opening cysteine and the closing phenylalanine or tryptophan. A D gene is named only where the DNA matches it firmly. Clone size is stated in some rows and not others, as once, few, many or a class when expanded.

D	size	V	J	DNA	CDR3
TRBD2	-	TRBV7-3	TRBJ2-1	TGTGCCAGCAGCTTATCCGGGACTAGCCGGAGCAATGAGCAGTTCTTC	CASSLSGTSRSNEQFF
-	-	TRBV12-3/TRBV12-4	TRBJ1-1	TGTGCCAGCAGTTTACGGAACACTGAAGCTTTCTTT	CASSLRNTEAFF
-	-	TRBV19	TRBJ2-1	TGTGCCACCCTCTCGGAGGGGTATGAGCAGTTCTTC	CATLSEGYEQFF
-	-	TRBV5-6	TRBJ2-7	TGTGCCAGCAGCTTGCGGGCAGGGACCTACGAGCAGTACTTC	CASSLRAGTYEQYF
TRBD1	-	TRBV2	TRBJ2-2	TGTGCCAGCAGTCGTGACAGGGTATTAGGGGAGCTGTTTTTT	CASSRDRVLGELFF
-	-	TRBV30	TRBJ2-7	TGTGCCTCCTCACCTGGACTACCACTCGAGCAGTACTTC	CASSPGLPLEQYF
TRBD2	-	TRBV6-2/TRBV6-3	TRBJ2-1	TGTGCCAGCAGTTGGGGGGCCGGGACTAGCGGAGACAATGAGCAGTTCTTC	CASSWGAGTSGDNEQFF
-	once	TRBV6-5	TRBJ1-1	TGTGCCAGCAGTTTGCAGGTGGGGCAAGCTTTCTTT	CASSLQVGQAFF
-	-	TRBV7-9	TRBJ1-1	TGTGCCAGCAGCTTATTGGGGGGGCAAGGTGAAGCTTTCTTT	CASSLLGGQGEAFF
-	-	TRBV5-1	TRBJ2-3	TGCGCCAGCAGCTTAGGAAACGGAGCAGATACGCAGTATTTT	CASSLGNGADTQYF
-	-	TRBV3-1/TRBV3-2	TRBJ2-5	TGTGCCAGCAGCCTCCGGGCCCAGGGGGGAGAGACCCAGTACTTC	CASSLRAQGGETQYF
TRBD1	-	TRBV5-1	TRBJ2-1	TGCGCCAGCAGCAAATTACAGGGGGCGGGAGTTTACAATGAGCAGTTCTTC	CASSKLQGAGVYNEQFF
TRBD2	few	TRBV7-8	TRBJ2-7	TGTGCCAGCAGCCGATTCGCCTCGACTAGCGGGAGGGGCGAGCAGTACTTC	CASSRFASTSGRGEQYF
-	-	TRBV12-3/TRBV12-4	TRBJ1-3	TGTGCCAGCAGTTTAGGGCAGAGAAACACCATATATTTT	CASSLGQRNTIYF
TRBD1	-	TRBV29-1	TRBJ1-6	TGCAGCGCCCGCCGGGACAGGGATTCACCCCTCCACTTT	CSARRDRDSPLHF
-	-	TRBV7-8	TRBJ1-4	TGTGCCAGCAGAGAAGGGGGGGGAGAAAAACTGTTTTTT	CASREGGGEKLFF
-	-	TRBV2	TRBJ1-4	TGTGCCAGCACTGGCTACGGGGTGGGGGAAAAACTGTTTTTT	CASTGYGVGEKLFF
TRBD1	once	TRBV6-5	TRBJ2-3	TGTGCCAGCAGCCGACAGGGCCTAGGCACAGATACGCAGTATTTT	CASSRQGLGTDTQYF
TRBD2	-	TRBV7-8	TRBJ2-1	TGTGCCAGCAGCTTCCTTTGGGGGGGCAATGAGCAGTTCTTC	CASSFLWGGNEQFF
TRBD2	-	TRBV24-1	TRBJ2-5	TGTGCCACGGCCTTCGGAGAGCGGGAGGGAGGACAAGAGACCCAGTACTTC	CATAFGEREGGQETQYF
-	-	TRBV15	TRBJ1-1	TGTGCCACCAGCAGAGTGGCAAATGAAGCTTTCTTT	CATSRVANEAFF
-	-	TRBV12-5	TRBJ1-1	TGTGCTAGTGGCCGCGGAGTGAACACTGAAGCTTTCTTT	CASGRGVNTEAFF
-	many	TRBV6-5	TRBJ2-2	TGTGCCAGCTGGCATCTAGGTGACACCGGGGAGCTGTTTTTT	CASWHLGDTGELFF
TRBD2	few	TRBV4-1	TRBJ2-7	TGCGCCAGCAGCCAAGACGGGACTAGCGTCCGGTCCGAGCAGTACTTC	CASSQDGTSVRSEQYF
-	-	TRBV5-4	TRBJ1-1	TGTGCCAGCAGCTTGGATGGGGCCACTGAAGCTTTCTTT	CASSLDGATEAFF
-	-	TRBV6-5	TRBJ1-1	TGTGCCAGCAGCTCTCCTGTGGGAGGGTGGAGGTCCTTGGTCTTT	CASSSPVGGWRSLVF
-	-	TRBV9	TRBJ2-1	TGTGCCAGCAGCGTAAAGAACAGGTACAGGGTGGTTGATGAGCAGTTCTTC	CASSVKNRYRVVDEQFF
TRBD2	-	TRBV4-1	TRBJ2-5	TGCGCCAGCAGAGGGACTAGCGGGAGAGGGCAAGAGACCCAGTACTTC	CASRGTSGRGQETQYF
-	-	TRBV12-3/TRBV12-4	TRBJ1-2	TGTGCCAGCACGCAATGGGGCCGAAAGGGCTACACCTTC	CASTQWGRKGYTF
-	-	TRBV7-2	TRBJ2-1	TGTGCCAGCAGCTTAGTTGGCGGCCAGCTCTCCTACAATGAGCAGTTCTTC	CASSLVGGQLSYNEQFF
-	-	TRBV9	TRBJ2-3	TGTGCCAGCAGCGTAGGGCCTGGCACAGATACGCAGTATTTT	CASSVGPGTDTQYF
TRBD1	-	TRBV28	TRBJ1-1	TGTGCCAGCAGTCGGACAGGGGGCATAGCAGCTTTCTTT	CASSRTGGIAAFF
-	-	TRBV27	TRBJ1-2	TGTGCCAGCAGTTTATCTACCGGGACACTCCGTAACTATGGCTACACCTTC	CASSLSTGTLRNYGYTF
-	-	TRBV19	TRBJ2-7	TGTGCCAGTAGTGGGCTCTACGAGCAGTACTTC	CASSGLYEQYF
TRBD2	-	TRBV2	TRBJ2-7	TGTGCCAGCAGTGGAGGACTAGGGCCCTACGAGCAGTACTTC	CASSGGLGPYEQYF
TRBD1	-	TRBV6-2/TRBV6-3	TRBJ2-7	TGTGCCAGCAGTCCACAGGGGGAGCCAACCTACGAGCAGTACTTC	CASSPQGEPTYEQYF
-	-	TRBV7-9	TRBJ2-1	TGTGCCAGCTCGTACCGGAGAACCAATGAGCAGTTCTTC	CASSYRRTNEQFF
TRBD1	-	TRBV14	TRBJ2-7	TGTGCCAGCAGCAACAGGGGGATCTCCTACGAGCAGTACTTC	CASSNRGISYEQYF
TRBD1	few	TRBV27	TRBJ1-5	TGTGCCAGCACCCCCGAGCTCGGGACAGGGGGCGAACGGCATCAGCCCCAGCATTTT	CASTPELGTGGERHQPQHF
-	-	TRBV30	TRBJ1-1	TGTGCCTGGAGCCCCGGACAGTTCGTCACTGAAGCTTTCTTT	CAWSPGQFVTEAFF
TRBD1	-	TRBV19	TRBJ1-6	TGTGCCAGTCGGGACAGGGTAAATTCACCCCTCCACTTT	CASRDRVNSPLHF
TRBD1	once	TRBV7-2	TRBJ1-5	TGTGCCAGCAGCTTCGGACAGGGGAATCAGCCCCAGCATTTT	CASSFGQGNQPQHF
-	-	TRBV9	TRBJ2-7	TGTGCCAGCAGCGTAGGAATTTTGGCAGGTGGCGACGAGCAGTACTTC	CASSVGILAGGDEQYF
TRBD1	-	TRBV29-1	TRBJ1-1	TGCAGCGTTGAGGGGACAGACATGAACACTGAAGCTTTCTTT	CSVEGTDMNTEAFF
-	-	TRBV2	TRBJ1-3	TGTGCCAGCAGTGTGGAGGGCTCTGGAAACACCATATATTTT	CASSVEGSGNTIYF
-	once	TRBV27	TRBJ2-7	TGTGCCAGCAGTAGGGCATCAGGGTTTCCCTACGAGCAGTACTTC	CASSRASGFPYEQYF
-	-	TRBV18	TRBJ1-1	TGTGCCAGCTCACCGGGGGGGAACACTGAAGCTTTCTTT	CASSPGGNTEAFF
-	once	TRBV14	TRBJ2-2	TGTGCCAGCAGCCTTTCGGGAGTAGAGCTGTTTTTT	CASSLSGVELFF